This TCR beta chain is from a study of OX40 agonist ivuxolimab in advanced cancers. Study background: Melanoma, hepatocellular carcinoma, head and neck or renal cell cancer occurred in dose-escalation patients. Notes on the study in general: Clones of CD4+ and CD8+ blood T cells grew by week 6 at doses of 0.1 to 3.0 mg/kg. More expanded clones were found, on average, in CD8+ than in CD4+ T cells. Which antigen the expanded peripheral T cells recognized is unknown.

TCRdb's table, derived via immunoSEQ multiplex PCR, lists solely in-frame clones and lacks some. The sample consists of approximately 60,000 clones, roughly 82% of them appearing once. With regard to this clone: Its target is not known.

This TCR was sampled from an adult with an advanced solid tumor such as melanoma, head and neck, liver or kidney cancer. Source: CD4+ or CD8+ T cells sorted from blood, taken in a trial of the OX40 agonist ivuxolimab.

For the CDR3, the DNA is TGTGCCAGCAGCCCGGCAGGGACCCGAGAGGAGACCCAGTACTTC. Residues: CASSPAGTREETQYF. The chain has TRBV11-2 and TRBJ2-5, with D perhaps given as TRBD1 or TRBD2 (5 bases each). Deletions cut 5 bases from V and 5 bases from J, with 18 bases between. CDR1 and CDR2 from the germline V gene are SGHAT and FQNNGV. CDR3 length: 15 amino acids.